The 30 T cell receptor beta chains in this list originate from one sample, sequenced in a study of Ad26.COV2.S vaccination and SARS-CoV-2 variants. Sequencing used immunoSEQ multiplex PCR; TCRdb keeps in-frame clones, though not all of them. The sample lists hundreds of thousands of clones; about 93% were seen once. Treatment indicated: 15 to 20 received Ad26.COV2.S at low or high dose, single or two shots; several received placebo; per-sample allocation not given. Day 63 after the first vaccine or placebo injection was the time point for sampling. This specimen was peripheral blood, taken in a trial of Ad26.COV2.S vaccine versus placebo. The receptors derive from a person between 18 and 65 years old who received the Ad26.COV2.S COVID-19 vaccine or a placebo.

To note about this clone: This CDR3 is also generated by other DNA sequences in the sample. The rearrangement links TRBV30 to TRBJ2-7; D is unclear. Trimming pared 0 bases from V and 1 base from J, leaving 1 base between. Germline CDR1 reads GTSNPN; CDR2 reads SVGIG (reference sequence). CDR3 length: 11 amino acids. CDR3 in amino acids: CAWSVSYEQYF. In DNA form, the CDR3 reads TGTGCCTGGAGTGTGTCCTACGAGCAGTACTTC.

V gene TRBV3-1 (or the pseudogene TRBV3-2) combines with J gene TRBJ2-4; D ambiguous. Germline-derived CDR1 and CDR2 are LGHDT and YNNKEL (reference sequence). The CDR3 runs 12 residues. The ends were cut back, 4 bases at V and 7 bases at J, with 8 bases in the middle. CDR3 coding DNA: TGTGCCAGCAGCCGCCAGGAGAACATTCAGTACTTC. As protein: CASSRQENIQYF.

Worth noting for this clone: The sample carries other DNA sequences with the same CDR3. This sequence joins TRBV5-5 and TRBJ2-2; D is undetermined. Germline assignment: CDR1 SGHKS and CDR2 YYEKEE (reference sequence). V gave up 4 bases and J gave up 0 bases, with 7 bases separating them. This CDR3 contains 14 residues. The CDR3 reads CASSPPANTGELFF. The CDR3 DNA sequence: TGTGCCAGCAGCCCCCCCGCGAACACCGGGGAGCTGTTTTTT. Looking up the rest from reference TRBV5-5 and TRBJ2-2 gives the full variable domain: DAGVTQSPTHLIKTRGQQVTLRCSPISGHKSVSWYQQVLGQGPQFIFQYYEKEERGRGNFPDRFSARQFPNYSSELNVNALLLGDSALYLCASSPPANTGELFFGEGSRLTVL.

The CDR3 region is CASSSGIRNEQFF. CDR3 sequence (DNA): TGTGCCAGCAGTTCCGGGATCCGCAATGAGCAGTTCTTC. The chain is built from TRBV27 and TRBJ2-1, with D maybe TRBD2 (5 bases). The length of the CDR3 is 13 residues. CDR1 is MNHEY, CDR2 SMNVEV, per germline (reference sequence). V gave up 4 bases and J gave up 6 bases, with 10 bases separating them.

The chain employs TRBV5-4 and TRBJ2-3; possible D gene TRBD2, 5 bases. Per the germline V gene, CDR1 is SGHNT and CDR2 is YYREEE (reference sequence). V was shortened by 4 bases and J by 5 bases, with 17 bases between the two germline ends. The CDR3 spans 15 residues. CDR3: CASSPHRLAGDTQYF. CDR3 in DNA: TGTGCCAGCAGCCCCCACCGGCTCGCGGGAGATACGCAGTATTTT.

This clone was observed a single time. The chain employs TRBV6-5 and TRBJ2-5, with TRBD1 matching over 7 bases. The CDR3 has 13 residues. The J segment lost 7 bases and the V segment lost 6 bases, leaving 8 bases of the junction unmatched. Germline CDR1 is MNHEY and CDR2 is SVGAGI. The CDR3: CASRTTGAGTQYF. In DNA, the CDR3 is TGTGCCAGCAGAACAACAGGGGCGGGGACCCAGTACTTC.

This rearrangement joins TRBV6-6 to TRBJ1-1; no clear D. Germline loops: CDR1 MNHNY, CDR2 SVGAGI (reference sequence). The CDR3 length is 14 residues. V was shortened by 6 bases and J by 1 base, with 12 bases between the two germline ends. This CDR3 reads CASSLGGQNTEAFF. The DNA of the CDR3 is TGTGCCAGCAGCCTCGGAGGCCAGAACACTGAAGCTTTCTTT.

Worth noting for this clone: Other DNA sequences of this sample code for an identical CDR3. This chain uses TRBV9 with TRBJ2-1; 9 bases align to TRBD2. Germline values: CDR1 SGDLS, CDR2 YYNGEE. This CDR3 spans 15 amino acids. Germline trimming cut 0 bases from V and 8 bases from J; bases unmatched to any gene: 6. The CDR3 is CASSVVAGGPHEQFF. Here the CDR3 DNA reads TGTGCCAGCAGCGTAGTGGCGGGAGGGCCACATGAGCAGTTCTTC.

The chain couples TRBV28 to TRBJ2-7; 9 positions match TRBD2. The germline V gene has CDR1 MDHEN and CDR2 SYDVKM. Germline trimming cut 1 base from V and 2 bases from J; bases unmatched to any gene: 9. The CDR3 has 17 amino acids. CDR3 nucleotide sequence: TGTGCCAGCAGTTTATTAAGATTTAGCGGGAGAGCCTACGAGCAGTACTTC. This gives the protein CASSLLRFSGRAYEQYF. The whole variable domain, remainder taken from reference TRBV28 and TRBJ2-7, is DVKVTQSSRYLVKRTGEKVFLECVQDMDHENMFWYRQDPGLGLRLIYFSYDVKMKEKGDIPEGYSVSREKKERFSLILESASTNQTSMYLCASSLLRFSGRAYEQYFGPGTRLTVT.

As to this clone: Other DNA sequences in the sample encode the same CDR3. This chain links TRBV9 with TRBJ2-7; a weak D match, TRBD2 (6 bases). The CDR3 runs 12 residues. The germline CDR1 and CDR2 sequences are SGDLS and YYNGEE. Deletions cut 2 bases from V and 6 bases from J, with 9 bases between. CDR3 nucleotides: TGTGCCAGCAGCGTCGGGGGATCCGAGCAGTACTTC. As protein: CASSVGGSEQYF.

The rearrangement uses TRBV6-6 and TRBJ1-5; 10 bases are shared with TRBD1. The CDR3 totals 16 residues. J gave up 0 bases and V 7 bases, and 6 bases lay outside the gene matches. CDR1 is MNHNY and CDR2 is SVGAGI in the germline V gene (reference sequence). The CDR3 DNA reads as TGTGCCAGCAAACCGGGACAGGGGAATAGCAATCAGCCCCAGCATTTT. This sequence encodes CASKPGQGNSNQPQHF.

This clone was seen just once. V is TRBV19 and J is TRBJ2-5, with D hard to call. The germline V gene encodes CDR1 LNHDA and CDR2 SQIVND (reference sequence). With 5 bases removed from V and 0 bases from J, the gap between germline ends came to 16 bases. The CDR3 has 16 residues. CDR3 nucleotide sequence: TGTGCCAGTAGTTCCTCCCGGGCTCAGGACCAAGAGACCCAGTACTTC. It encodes CASSSSRAQDQETQYF. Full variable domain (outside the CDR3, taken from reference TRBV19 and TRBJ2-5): DGGITQSPKYLFRKEGQNVTLSCEQNLNHDAMYWYRQDPGQGLRLIYYSQIVNDFQKGDIAEGYSVSREKKESFPLTVTSAQKNPTAFYLCASSSSRAQDQETQYFGPGTRLLVL.

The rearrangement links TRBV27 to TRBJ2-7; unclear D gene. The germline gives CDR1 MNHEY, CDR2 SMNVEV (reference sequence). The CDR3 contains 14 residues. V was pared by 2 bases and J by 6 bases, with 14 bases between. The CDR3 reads CASSLKVVGGEQYF. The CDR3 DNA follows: TGTGCCAGCAGTTTAAAGGTAGTTGGTGGCGAGCAGTACTTC.

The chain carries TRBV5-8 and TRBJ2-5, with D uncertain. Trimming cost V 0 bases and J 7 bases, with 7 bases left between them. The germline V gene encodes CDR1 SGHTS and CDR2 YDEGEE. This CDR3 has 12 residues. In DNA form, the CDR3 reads TGTGCCAGCAGCTTGGGCCTCTGGACCCAGTACTTC. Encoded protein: CASSLGLWTQYF.

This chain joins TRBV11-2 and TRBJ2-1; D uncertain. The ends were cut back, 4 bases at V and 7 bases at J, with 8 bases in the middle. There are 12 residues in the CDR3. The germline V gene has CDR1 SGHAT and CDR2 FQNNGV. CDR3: CASSSRKNEQFF. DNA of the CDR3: TGTGCCAGCAGCTCCAGGAAGAATGAGCAGTTCTTC.

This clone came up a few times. The CDR3 sequence: CASSPSRGIAGGSAETQYF. CDR3 coding DNA: TGTGCCAGCTCACCCTCCCGTGGGATAGCGGGAGGTTCCGCAGAGACCCAGTACTTC. The genes are TRBV18 and TRBJ2-5; 10 bases line up with TRBD2. Looked up from germline, CDR1 is KGHSH and CDR2 is LQKENI. This CDR3 is built from 19 residues. V lost 3 bases to trimming and J lost 4 bases; unmatched junction nucleotides: 17.

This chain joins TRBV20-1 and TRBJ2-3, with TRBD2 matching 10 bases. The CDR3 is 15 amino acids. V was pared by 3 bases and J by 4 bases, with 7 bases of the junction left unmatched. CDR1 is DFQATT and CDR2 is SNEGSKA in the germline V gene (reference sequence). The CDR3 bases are TGCAGTGCTAGTCGGCTAGCGGGAGTCTCAGATACGCAGTATTTT. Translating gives CSASRLAGVSDTQYF.

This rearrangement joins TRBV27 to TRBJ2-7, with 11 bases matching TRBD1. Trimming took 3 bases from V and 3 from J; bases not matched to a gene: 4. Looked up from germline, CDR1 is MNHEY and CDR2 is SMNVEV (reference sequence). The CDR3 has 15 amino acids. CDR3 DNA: TGTGCCAGCAGTTTCGGACAGGGGGCGGGCTACGAGCAGTACTTC. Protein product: CASSFGQGAGYEQYF.

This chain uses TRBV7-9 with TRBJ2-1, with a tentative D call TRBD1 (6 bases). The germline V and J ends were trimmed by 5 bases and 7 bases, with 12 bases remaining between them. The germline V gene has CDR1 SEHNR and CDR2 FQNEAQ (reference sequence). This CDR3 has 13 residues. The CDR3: CASSDRWGNEQFF. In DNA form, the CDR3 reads TGTGCCAGCAGCGACAGGTGGGGGAATGAGCAGTTCTTC.

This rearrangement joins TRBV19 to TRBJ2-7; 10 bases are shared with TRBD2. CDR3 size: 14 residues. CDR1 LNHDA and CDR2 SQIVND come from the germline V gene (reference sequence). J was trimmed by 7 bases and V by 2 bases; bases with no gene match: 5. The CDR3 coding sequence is TGTGCCAGTAGTATACTAGCGGGGGCTCGGGAGCAGTACTTC. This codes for CASSILAGAREQYF. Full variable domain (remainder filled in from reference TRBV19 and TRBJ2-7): DGGITQSPKYLFRKEGQNVTLSCEQNLNHDAMYWYRQDPGQGLRLIYYSQIVNDFQKGDIAEGYSVSREKKESFPLTVTSAQKNPTAFYLCASSILAGAREQYFGPGTRLTVT.

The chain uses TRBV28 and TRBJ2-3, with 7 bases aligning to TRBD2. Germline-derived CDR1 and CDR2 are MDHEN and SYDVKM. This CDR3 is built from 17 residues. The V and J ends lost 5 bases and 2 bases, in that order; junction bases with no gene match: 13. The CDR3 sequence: CASSRPPSSGPTDTQYF. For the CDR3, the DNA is TGTGCCAGCAGTCGCCCCCCCTCTAGCGGCCCCACAGATACGCAGTATTTT.

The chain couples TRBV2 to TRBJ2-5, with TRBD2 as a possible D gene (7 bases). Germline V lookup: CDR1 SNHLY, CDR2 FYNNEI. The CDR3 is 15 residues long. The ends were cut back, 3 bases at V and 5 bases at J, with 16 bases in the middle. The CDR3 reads CASSDPRGAGETQYF. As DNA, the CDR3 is TGTGCCAGCAGTGACCCCCGGGGGGCCGGCGAGACCCAGTACTTC.

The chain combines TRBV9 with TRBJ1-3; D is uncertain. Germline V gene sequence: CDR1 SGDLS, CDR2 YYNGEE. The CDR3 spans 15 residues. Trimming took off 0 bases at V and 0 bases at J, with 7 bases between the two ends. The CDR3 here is CASSVAPHSGNTIYF. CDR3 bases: TGTGCCAGCAGCGTAGCGCCCCACTCTGGAAACACCATATATTTT.

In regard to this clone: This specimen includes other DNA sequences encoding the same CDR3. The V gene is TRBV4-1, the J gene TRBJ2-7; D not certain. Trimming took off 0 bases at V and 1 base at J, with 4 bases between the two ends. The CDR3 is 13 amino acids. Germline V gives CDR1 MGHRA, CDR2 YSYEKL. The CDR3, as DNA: TGCGCCAGCAGCCAAGATAGGTCCTACGAGCAGTACTTC. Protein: CASSQDRSYEQYF.

CDR3 sequence reads: CASSLLGRGPDTEAFF. CDR3 bases: TGTGCCAGCAGCTTACTGGGGAGGGGTCCGGACACTGAAGCTTTCTTT. The chain links TRBV28 to TRBJ1-1, with TRBD1 as a possible D gene (5 bases). Germline assignment: CDR1 MDHEN and CDR2 SYDVKM. The CDR3 is 16 residues long. Between the trimmed V and J ends, which lost 6 bases and 3 bases, there was a span of 20 bases.

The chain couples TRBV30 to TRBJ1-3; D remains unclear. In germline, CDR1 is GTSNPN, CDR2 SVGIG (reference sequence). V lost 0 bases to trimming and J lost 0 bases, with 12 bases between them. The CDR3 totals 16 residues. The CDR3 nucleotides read TGTGCCTGGAGTGTACTGGGCACGAGCTCTGGAAACACCATATATTTT. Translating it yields CAWSVLGTSSGNTIYF.

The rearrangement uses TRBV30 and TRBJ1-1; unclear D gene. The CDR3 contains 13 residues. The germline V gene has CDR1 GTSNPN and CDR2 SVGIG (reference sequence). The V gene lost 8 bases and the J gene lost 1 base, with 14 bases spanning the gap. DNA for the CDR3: TGTGCCCTGGATGTGGTAGGGAACACTGAAGCTTTCTTT. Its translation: CALDVVGNTEAFF.

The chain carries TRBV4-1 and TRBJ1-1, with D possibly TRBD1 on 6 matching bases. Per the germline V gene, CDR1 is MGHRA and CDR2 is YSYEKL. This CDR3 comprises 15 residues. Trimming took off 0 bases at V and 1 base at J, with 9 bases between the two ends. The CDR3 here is CASSQEGHQNTEAFF. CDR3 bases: TGCGCCAGCAGCCAAGAGGGACACCAGAACACTGAAGCTTTCTTT.

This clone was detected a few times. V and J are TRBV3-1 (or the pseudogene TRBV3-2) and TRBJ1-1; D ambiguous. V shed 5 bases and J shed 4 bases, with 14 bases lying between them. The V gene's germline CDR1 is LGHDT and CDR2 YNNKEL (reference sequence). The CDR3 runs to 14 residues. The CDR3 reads CASSTGGRGTEAFF. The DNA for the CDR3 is TGTGCCAGCAGCACCGGCGGTCGGGGCACTGAAGCTTTCTTT.

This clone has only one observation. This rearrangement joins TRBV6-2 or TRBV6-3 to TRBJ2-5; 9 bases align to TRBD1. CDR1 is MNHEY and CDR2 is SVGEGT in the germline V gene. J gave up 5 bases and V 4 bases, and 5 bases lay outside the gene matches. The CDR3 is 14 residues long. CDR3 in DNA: TGTGCCAGCAGTTCTACAGGGGGCGAGGAGACCCAGTACTTC. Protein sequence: CASSSTGGEETQYF.